A selection of T cell receptor beta chains follows, all from one sample in a study of blood T cells in healthy people across ages. A single record per CDR3 protein comes from TCRdb applying MiXCR to the 5' RACE reads. The sample shows over 1,500,000 distinct CDR3 sequences, roughly 43% of them seen only once. Input material: blood. The receptors derive from a human donor in good health. Both conserved end residues are part of each CDR3.

V	J	CDR3
TRBV4-1	TRBJ2-7	CASSPYTRLAGDPYEQYF
TRBV20-1	TRBJ2-4	CGAIVPGANNNIQYF
TRBV13	TRBJ2-3	CASSSAVLVNTTDTQYF
TRBV5-6	TRBJ2-1	CASSASRQGSYNEQFF
TRBV7-2	TRBJ1-6	CASSLEGIINSPLHF
TRBV13	TRBJ2-1	CASSASAGTSGSYNEQFF
TRBV7-9	TRBJ2-3	CASSPPGGSSTDTQYF
TRBV2	TRBJ2-7	CASSEHPNYYEQYF
TRBV11-2	TRBJ2-4	CASSLDYRAENIQYF
TRBV29-1	TRBJ1-2	CSVGGEDTNYGYTF
TRBV7-8	TRBJ2-5	CASSLERGAQSQYF
TRBV4-3	TRBJ2-7	CASSQDRGGGVQQYF
TRBV6-5	TRBJ1-1	CASSYSVDTEAFF
TRBV10-3	TRBJ2-7	CAIRPVAGSSYEQYF
TRBV20-1	TRBJ2-1	CSARDRLSEQFF
TRBV20-1	NA	CSARGFFRGLGEQYF
TRBV11-2	TRBJ2-3	CASRPLATLSTDTQYF
TRBV5-4	TRBJ2-1	CASNGGSAYNEQFF
TRBV6-2/TRBV6-3	TRBJ2-1	CASSYRANTGQFF
TRBV2	TRBJ1-1	CASSGDRARVYTEAFF
TRBV4-2	TRBJ2-7	CASSQEKGDVSYEQYF
TRBV10-3	TRBJ1-2	CAISESQGLDYGYTF
TRBV20-1	TRBJ1-2	CSAHRTNGYTF
TRBV9	TRBJ1-5	CASSLTEGRNQPQHF
TRBV6-5	TRBJ1-1	CASSYDGTKKVDTEAFF
TRBV6-6	TRBJ2-5	CASSYDRLVGQYF
TRBV12-5	TRBJ1-1	CASGLSLDGPGDHTEAFF
TRBV29-1	TRBJ2-3	CSVTTGATDTQYF
TRBV20-1	TRBJ2-1	CSARGQGEEQFF
TRBV27	TRBJ2-7	CASSTFIPRSRDAIYEQYF
TRBV6-5	TRBJ1-1	CASSYSPTGQVEAFF
TRBV14	TRBJ1-6	CASRRTGGNSPLHF
TRBV5-6	TRBJ1-1	CASSFVKGWGTEAFF
TRBV6-2/TRBV6-3	TRBJ2-1	CASSWSSLSYEQFF
TRBV20-1	TRBJ1-4	CSARVFGTSHEKLFF
TRBV5-5	TRBJ2-1	CASTKTSTGLNNEQFF
TRBV11-3	TRBJ2-3	CASSTLAGLTDTQYF
TRBV5-1	TRBJ2-7	CASRTSGEGSYEQYF
TRBV7-2	TRBJ2-3	CASSLMVLKSGTDTQYF
TRBV20-1	TRBJ2-3	CSARDLAGTDTQYF
TRBV4-3	TRBJ1-4	CASSQGKGQESEKLFF
TRBV4-1	TRBJ2-7	CASSQAGFPYEQYF
TRBV4-2	TRBJ2-3	CASSRRQGADTDTQYF
TRBV11-1	TRBJ2-1	CASSHRTSGGRNNEQFF
TRBV6-6	NA	CASSYVRLIYEQYF
TRBV5-6	TRBJ1-2	CASSFAPGIYGYTF
TRBV15	TRBJ2-5	CATKPEFTGREETQYF
TRBV6-4	TRBJ1-2	CASKDRTGRRDYGYTF
TRBV18	TRBJ2-5	CASSPNTGETQYF
TRBV4-3	TRBJ2-1	CASSQDSAGGYNEQFF
TRBV20-1	TRBJ2-1	CSASLSRGGPDEQFF
TRBV19	TRBJ2-3	CASRTRGSTDTQYF
TRBV28	TRBJ1-4	CASQRPPEEKLFF
TRBV3-1	TRBJ1-1	CASSQGEPGQLDGTEAFF
TRBV7-3	TRBJ1-2	CASSLGAGGAGYGYTF
TRBV29-1	TRBJ2-3	CSVDDPRITDTQYF
TRBV6-1	TRBJ2-3	CASSARNAPLVGDTQYFGF
TRBV6-5	TRBJ1-2	CASSYDLGESYGYTF
TRBV7-2	TRBJ1-1	CASSPQLVDTEAFF
TRBV27	TRBJ2-5	CASSLGGRLQETQYF